Listed below are T cell receptor beta chains from one sample, sequenced in a study of vaccination and CD4 T cells after COVID-19. Via MiXCR, TCRdb re-called the PCR reads, giving one row per CDR3 protein. The sample lists 3,000 to 3,500 distinct CDR3 sequences, 79% occurring once. No antigen has been assigned to these receptors. Material: CD4+ T cells from blood, cultured in vitro. The source of these receptors is a human donor who had recovered from COVID-19. Each CDR3 is given with its conserved first and last residue. The order of the fields is clone size, V gene, D gene, J gene, CDR3 protein, CDR3 DNA. D genes are given only for firm matches. Clone size is shown for a subset of rows, as once, few, many or a class of expanded clone.

clone_size: NA
v_call: TRBV11-2
d_call: TRBD1
j_call: TRBJ1-6
cdr3_aa: CASSSTGTMGGSLHF
cdr3_nt: TGTGCCAGCAGCTCGACAGGGACAATGGGGGGATCCCTCCACTTT

clone_size: NA
v_call: TRBV30
d_call: TRBD1
j_call: TRBJ1-1
cdr3_aa: CAWSFQDRTDTEAFF
cdr3_nt: TGTGCCTGGAGTTTTCAGGACAGGACGGACACTGAAGCTTTCTTT

clone_size: few
v_call: TRBV20-1
d_call: TRBD1
j_call: TRBJ1-2
cdr3_aa: CSADRGTPGRGYGYTF
cdr3_nt: TGCAGTGCTGACAGGGGAACCCCCGGGAGAGGCTATGGCTACACCTTC

clone_size: NA
v_call: TRBV5-6
d_call: TRBD1
j_call: TRBJ1-1
cdr3_aa: CASSFSINSGTEF
cdr3_nt: TGTGCCAGCAGCTTTAGTATAAACTCCGGGACAGAGTTT

clone_size: NA
v_call: TRBV6-1
d_call: NA
j_call: TRBJ1-2
cdr3_aa: CASSNNNGYTF
cdr3_nt: TGTGCCAGCAGTAACAATAATGGCTACACCTTC

clone_size: NA
v_call: TRBV5-4
d_call: TRBD2
j_call: TRBJ2-7
cdr3_aa: CASSSLGGATYEQYF
cdr3_nt: TGTGCCAGCAGCTCGCTCGGGGGGGCAACCTACGAGCAGTACTTC

clone_size: NA
v_call: TRBV20-1
d_call: NA
j_call: TRBJ1-3
cdr3_aa: CSASLGTVSGNTIYF
cdr3_nt: TGCAGTGCTAGTTTGGGGACGGTCTCTGGAAACACCATATATTTT

clone_size: NA
v_call: TRBV7-9
d_call: NA
j_call: TRBJ2-1
cdr3_aa: CASSRLQGSNEQFF
cdr3_nt: TGTGCCAGCAGCCGCTTACAGGGATCGAATGAGCAGTTCTTC

clone_size: once
v_call: TRBV7-2
d_call: NA
j_call: TRBJ2-7
cdr3_aa: CASSLVVGSSYEQYF
cdr3_nt: TGTGCCAGCAGCTTAGTTGTGGGCAGCTCCTACGAGCAGTACTTC

clone_size: NA
v_call: TRBV5-4
d_call: NA
j_call: TRBJ2-3
cdr3_aa: CASSSWGLADPADTQYF
cdr3_nt: TGTGCCAGCAGCTCCTGGGGTCTAGCTGACCCCGCAGATACGCAGTATTTT

clone_size: NA
v_call: TRBV2
d_call: NA
j_call: TRBJ1-2
cdr3_aa: CASKTGTNYGYTF
cdr3_nt: TGTGCCAGCAAAACAGGGACTAACTATGGCTACACCTTC

clone_size: NA
v_call: TRBV20-1
d_call: TRBD1
j_call: TRBJ2-3
cdr3_aa: CSVRDRVLDTQYF
cdr3_nt: TGCAGTGTTAGGGACAGGGTTTTGGATACGCAGTATTTT

clone_size: once
v_call: TRBV20-1
d_call: TRBD2
j_call: TRBJ2-7
cdr3_aa: CSATGLAGGYEQYF
cdr3_nt: TGCAGTGCGACCGGACTAGCGGGGGGCTACGAGCAGTACTTC

clone_size: NA
v_call: TRBV11-2
d_call: NA
j_call: TRBJ1-6
cdr3_aa: CASSFHGPNSPLHF
cdr3_nt: TGTGCCAGCAGCTTCCATGGGCCTAATTCACCCCTCCACTTT

clone_size: NA
v_call: TRBV20-1
d_call: NA
j_call: TRBJ1-1
cdr3_aa: CSPERGANTEAFF
cdr3_nt: TGCAGCCCAGAACGGGGGGCGAACACTGAAGCTTTCTTT

clone_size: few
v_call: TRBV6-1
d_call: NA
j_call: TRBJ1-5
cdr3_aa: CASTSLFSNQPQHF
cdr3_nt: TGTGCCAGCACTTCCCTGTTTAGCAATCAGCCCCAGCATTTT

clone_size: NA
v_call: TRBV20-1
d_call: TRBD1
j_call: TRBJ1-4
cdr3_aa: CSARGQGARVGEKLFF
cdr3_nt: TGCAGTGCCCGGGGACAGGGTGCAAGGGTTGGTGAAAAACTGTTTTTT

clone_size: NA
v_call: TRBV19
d_call: NA
j_call: TRBJ1-3
cdr3_aa: CASRAATTGNTIYF
cdr3_nt: TGTGCCAGTAGGGCAGCCACTACTGGAAACACCATATATTTT

clone_size: NA
v_call: TRBV6-2/TRBV6-3
d_call: TRBD2
j_call: TRBJ2-1
cdr3_aa: CASSPSGGDNEQFF
cdr3_nt: TGTGCCAGCAGCCCAAGCGGGGGAGACAATGAGCAGTTCTTC

clone_size: NA
v_call: TRBV5-1
d_call: NA
j_call: TRBJ1-6
cdr3_aa: CASSMDRAETSPLHF
cdr3_nt: TGCGCCAGCAGCATGGACAGAGCGGAGACTTCACCCCTCCACTTT

clone_size: NA
v_call: TRBV5-4
d_call: NA
j_call: TRBJ2-1
cdr3_aa: CASSGDRWTYNEQFF
cdr3_nt: TGTGCCAGCAGCGGCGACAGGTGGACCTACAATGAGCAGTTCTTC

clone_size: NA
v_call: TRBV27
d_call: NA
j_call: TRBJ1-1
cdr3_aa: CASSARRLASTEAFF
cdr3_nt: TGTGCCAGCAGTGCCCGAAGACTGGCCTCCACTGAAGCTTTCTTT

clone_size: NA
v_call: TRBV20-1
d_call: NA
j_call: TRBJ2-5
cdr3_aa: CSARDRRTGETQYF
cdr3_nt: TGCAGTGCTAGAGACCGACGGACTGGGGAGACCCAGTACTTC